Listed below are T cell receptor beta chains from one sample, sequenced in a study of vaccination effects on CD4 cells after COVID-19. The method was immunoSEQ multiplex PCR; TCRdb's version includes in-frame clones alone and lacks a portion of them. The sample carries 22,000 or so clones, about 72% recorded once. These TCRs' antigens remain unknown. The material was CD4+ T cells from PBMCs cultured with HCoV-229E spike peptides, obtained after COVID-19 vaccination. These receptors were taken from a human donor who received a COVID-19 vaccine. CDR3s include the opening cysteine and the closing phenylalanine or tryptophan. A D gene is named only where the DNA matches it firmly. Size is omitted from some rows. Given values are once, few, many or a class for expanded clones.

TRBJ1-1 . TRBV7-6 . TGTGCCAGCAGCTTAAATCTCCGACAGGATTTCATGAACACTGAAGCTTTCTTT CASSLNLRQDFMNTEAFF
TRBJ1-1 . TRBV6-5 TRBD1 TGTGCCAGCAGCTATGCCGGGACAGGTGAAGCTTTCTTT CASSYAGTGEAFF
TRBJ2-7 . TRBV5-6 TRBD2 TGTGCCAGCAGCTCGGGGGTGATCGGGAGGGCCGACGAGCAGTACTTC CASSSGVIGRADEQYF
TRBJ1-5 . TRBV7-4 . TGTGCCAGCAGCTTAAGACAGGCCTACCATCAGCCCCAGCATTTT CASSLRQAYHQPQHF
TRBJ1-5 few TRBV14 . TGTGCCAGCAGCCCCAGTTACAATCAGCCCCAGCATTTT CASSPSYNQPQHF
TRBJ1-1 few TRBV10-3 . TGTGCCATCAGTGATACCGGGGCGGGCGAAGCTTTCTTT CAISDTGAGEAFF
TRBJ1-4 few TRBV20-1 . TGCAGTGCTAGTAGCGACTCCTCGGGAAAACTGTTTTTT CSASSDSSGKLFF
TRBJ2-1 . TRBV6-5 . TGTGCCAGCAGTTACCCCCAGGAGCAGTTCTTC CASSYPQEQFF
TRBJ1-5 . TRBV6-2/TRBV6-3 . TGTGCCAGCAGTTTTGGGGCGGTTGATCCCCAGCATTTT CASSFGAVDPQHF
TRBJ1-6 once TRBV6-5 . TGTGCCAGCAGTCTACAAGGCCCCTATAATTCACCCCTCCACTTT CASSLQGPYNSPLHF
TRBJ2-5 . TRBV9 TRBD1 TGTGCCAGCAGCGCATCGGGACAGGTGATTGAGACCCAGTACTTC CASSASGQVIETQYF
TRBJ2-7 . TRBV6-5 TRBD1 TGTGCCAGCACCTACCCCGGGACAGGGGGCCTCGAGCAGTACTTC CASTYPGTGGLEQYF
TRBJ1-5 . TRBV23-1 . TGCGCCACCCTCACGGGGAGGATTCTCGAGGCGAATCAGCCCCAGCATTTT CATLTGRILEANQPQHF
TRBJ1-2 . TRBV6-6 . TGTGCCACCCTCTTTGAGTTCGGCTCTTACTCTGGCTACACCTTC CATLFEFGSYSGYTF
TRBJ2-2 . TRBV6-4 TRBD2 TGTGCCAGCAGTACTAGCGCCACCGGGGAGCTGTTTTTT CASSTSATGELFF
TRBJ1-2 . TRBV12-3/TRBV12-4 . TGTGCCAGCAGTTTAATTCCATATGAGGGCTACACCTTC CASSLIPYEGYTF
TRBJ2-2 . TRBV11-3 TRBD2 TGTGCCAGCAGCTCCCCTTATAGCGGGGGGGCTACCGGGGAGCTGTTTTTT CASSSPYSGGATGELFF
TRBJ2-7 . TRBV5-1 . TGCGCCAGCAGCTTGGCCGGCGGATACCTCTACGAGCAGTACTTC CASSLAGGYLYEQYF
TRBJ2-5 once TRBV7-2 . TGTGCCAGCAGCCCACCGGGTCTTCAAGAGACCCAGTACTTC CASSPPGLQETQYF
TRBJ1-1 few TRBV7-2 . TGTGCCAGCAGCCGGACGGGAACGGATATGGTAGCTTTCTTT CASSRTGTDMVAFF
TRBJ2-3 . TRBV6-5 TRBD2 TGTGCCAGCGCGCGGGGGGTTAGCACAGATACGCAGTATTTT CASARGVSTDTQYF
TRBJ1-5 once TRBV2 . TGTGCCAGCAGCAAAGGCCAGGGGTACAATCAGCCCCAGCATTTT CASSKGQGYNQPQHF
TRBJ1-3 . TRBV6-5 . TGTGCCAGCAGTTACATTTCAGGGAACCCTGGAAACACCATATATTTT CASSYISGNPGNTIYF
TRBJ1-5 . TRBV2 . TGTGCCAGCAGCTTGGACAGCCCCGGAGAGCGCCAGCATTTT CASSLDSPGERQHF
TRBJ2-3 . TRBV24-1 TRBD1 TGTGCCACCAGTAACGCCGGGACAGGCACAGATACGCAGTATTTT CATSNAGTGTDTQYF
TRBJ1-2 . TRBV10-3 . TGTGCCATCAGTGACCACAATAAAGAGGAGGGCTATGGCTACACCTTC CAISDHNKEEGYGYTF
TRBJ2-7 . TRBV27 . TGTGCCAGCAGCGTAAACTGGGAGGACTACGAGCAGTACTTC CASSVNWEDYEQYF
TRBJ2-2 . TRBV9 TRBD2 TGTGCCAGCCAAGCTAGTGGACTAGCGGGAAACACCGGGGAGCTGTTTTTT CASQASGLAGNTGELFF
TRBJ1-5 . TRBV6-2/TRBV6-3 . TGTGCCAGCAGTTACCGCCTCGGTCAGCCCCAGCATTTT CASSYRLGQPQHF
TRBJ2-1 once TRBV29-1 . TGCAGCGCGGACGGTTCCAGCTACAATGAGCAGTTCTTC CSADGSSYNEQFF
TRBJ1-1 . TRBV5-4 . TGTGCCAGCAGCTCTCGGGAGAACACTGAAGCTTTCTTT CASSSRENTEAFF
TRBJ1-5 . TRBV15 . TGTGCCACCAGCAGAGTCTATAGGCAGCCCCAGCATTTT CATSRVYRQPQHF
TRBJ2-3 . TRBV25-1 . TGTGCCAGCAGCGCAGGTGGTGGGACGAAGACGCAGTATTTT CASSAGGGTKTQYF
TRBJ1-3 . TRBV4-2 . TGTGCCAGCAGTCAAGACGTACAGGGCTCTGGAAACACCATATATTTT CASSQDVQGSGNTIYF
TRBJ2-7 once TRBV19 TRBD1 TGTGCCAGTAGCATCAGGGGGCTCTCCTACGAGCAGTACTTC CASSIRGLSYEQYF
TRBJ2-3 . TRBV10-3 TRBD1 TGTGCCATCAGGAAAACAGGGGGAACCACAGATACGCAGTATTTT CAIRKTGGTTDTQYF
TRBJ1-5 . TRBV19 TRBD1 TGTGCCAGTAGACCGACAGGGGCCAGCAATCAGCCCCAGCATTTT CASRPTGASNQPQHF
TRBJ2-5 . TRBV18 . TGTGCCAGCTCACCCACTAGTTCACTAGAGACCCAGTACTTC CASSPTSSLETQYF
TRBJ2-1 once TRBV11-2 . TGTGCCAGCAGCTTAGATCTTGGGGTGTACAATGAGCAGTTCTTC CASSLDLGVYNEQFF
TRBJ2-7 . TRBV7-9 . TGTGCCAGCAGCCCTCGATCCAGCTCCTACGAGCAGTACTTC CASSPRSSSYEQYF
TRBJ1-6 few TRBV2 . TGTGCCAGCAGGGAGTCCTCCTATAATTCACCCCTCCACTTT CASRESSYNSPLHF
TRBJ1-5 . TRBV30 . TGTGCCTGGAGTGTAGGGGGGATTCAGCCCCAGCATTTT CAWSVGGIQPQHF
TRBJ2-3 once TRBV11-3 . TGTGCCAGCAGCTTAGGTTCTAGCACAGATACGCAGTATTTT CASSLGSSTDTQYF
TRBJ2-7 . TRBV23-1 TRBD2 TGCGCCAGCAGTCGATTACCGGGACTAGTATTCTACGAGCAGTACTTC CASSRLPGLVFYEQYF
TRBJ2-3 few TRBV10-3 . TGTGCCATCAGTGGCGGGCAGGGGGGTACCACAGATACGCAGTATTTT CAISGGQGGTTDTQYF
TRBJ1-1 . TRBV30 . TGTGCCTGGAGGGGACCGGACGTTTTGAGGGAAGCTTTCTTT CAWRGPDVLREAFF
TRBJ1-2 . TRBV18 . TGTGCCAGCTCACCATCGCAGGAAAACTATGGCTACACCTTC CASSPSQENYGYTF
TRBJ1-6 . TRBV4-1 TRBD1 TGCGCCAGCAGCCAAGAGGGTGTGAGGACAGGGATTAATTCACCCCTCCACTTT CASSQEGVRTGINSPLHF
TRBJ2-5 . TRBV5-1 TRBD1 TGCGCCAGCAGCTTCAACAGGGGGACTCAAGAGACCCAGTACTTC CASSFNRGTQETQYF
TRBJ2-2 once TRBV2 . TGTGCCAGCAGTATGGACAGCGCGAACACCGGGGAGCTGTTTTTT CASSMDSANTGELFF
TRBJ2-2 . TRBV5-4 TRBD1 TGTGCCAGCTCTGTCCGGGACAGAAACACCGGGGAGCTGTTTTTT CASSVRDRNTGELFF
TRBJ1-1 . TRBV11-1 . TGTGCCAGCAGCTTAGACGTGAACACTGAAGCTTTCTTT CASSLDVNTEAFF
TRBJ2-1 . TRBV5-4 . TGTGCCAGCAGTCGGACGAGCTCCTACAATGAGCAGTTCTTC CASSRTSSYNEQFF
TRBJ2-5 . TRBV6-6 . TGTGCCAGCAAAGGGGTCGAGACCCAGTACTTC CASKGVETQYF